The rows below give T cell receptor beta chains drawn from one sample of a study of CD8+ T cells in alopecia areata. Libraries were prepared by immunoSEQ multiplex PCR; TCRdb keeps only in-frame clonotypes and omits some of them. The sample has under 250,000 clones, about 53% seen once. The specimen comprised CD4+ T cells sorted from blood, sampled at week 0. Every receptor here comes from a human donor with alopecia areata. The CDR3 runs from the conserved cysteine through the conserved F or W.

>TRBV2|TRBJ1-6
CASRVGYNSPLHF
>TRBV9|TRBJ2-1
CASNQDSNEQFF
>TRBV6-1|TRBJ2-7
CAGRGTSVSEQYF
>TRBV5-1|TRBJ2-2
CASSFSGANTGELFF
>TRBV5-1|TRBJ1-6
CASSRWTGENSPLHF
>TRBV5-6|TRBJ1-2
CASSSGQGRYYGYTF
>TRBV5-1|TRBJ2-7
CASSLSGKYEQYF
>TRBV30|TRBJ1-2
CAWTSLPGGYTF
>TRBV7-9|TRBJ2-2
CASSSRSTGELFF
>TRBV27|TRBJ2-5
CASSRRGVQTQYF
>TRBV30|TRBJ2-5
CAWSGQGGETQYF
>TRBV5-1|TRBJ2-2
CASSLDAGLSGELFF
>TRBV6-5|TRBJ1-2
CASSYGQSYGYTF
>TRBV10-3|TRBJ1-1
CATVDSRRMNTEAFF
>TRBV30|TRBJ2-7
CAWSVREQYF
>TRBV7-3|TRBJ2-3
CASSWSGTSTDTQYF
>TRBV14|TRBJ1-1
CASSQQGITEAFF
>TRBV29-1|TRBJ2-3
CSVGRGQSTDTQYF
>TRBV5-1|TRBJ1-1
CASSQGRGGAEAFF
>TRBV2|TRBJ2-7
CASTYREDSWYEQYF
>TRBV5-5|TRBJ2-1
CASSVPGLSTEQFF
>TRBV27|TRBJ1-1
CASSSDAGRWTEAFF
>TRBV29-1|TRBJ1-4
CSVQEGSPNEKLFF
>TRBV9|TRBJ1-2
CASSVEGFYGYTF
>TRBV15|TRBJ2-7
CATSTTFTGTGLAGAHEQYF
>TRBV2|TRBJ2-1
CASRDRTADNEQFF
>TRBV18|TRBJ2-5
CASSPLVSQGYGETQYF
>TRBV7-2|TRBJ1-2
CASSLGPVGGYTF
>TRBV25-1|TRBJ2-7
CASRGAGVEQYF
>TRBV19|TRBJ2-3
CASTSISTDTQYF
>TRBV6-1|TRBJ2-1
CASRLTSGSYNEQFF
>TRBV4-1|TRBJ2-5
CASSQDPVQETQYF
>TRBV2|TRBJ1-1
CASSTAPNTEAFF
>TRBV4-1|TRBJ2-3
CASSQDEGLAGIDTQYF
>TRBV23-1|TRBJ2-5
CASSQSGRAWKTQYF
>TRBV6-1|TRBJ1-5
CASSAQGGNQPQHF
>TRBV7-9|TRBJ2-1
CASSPVTNEQFF
>TRBV25-1|TRBJ2-5
CASSEFIPRAGGIETQYF
>TRBV2|TRBJ2-7
CASRSPGTHEQYF
>TRBV27|TRBJ1-1
CASRLGQGRDTEAFF
>TRBV29-1|TRBJ2-2
CSATENTGELFF
>TRBV7-8|TRBJ2-7
CASSLTWAREQYF
>TRBV6-1|TRBJ1-1
CASSAMTGGGLNTEAFF
>TRBV7-3|TRBJ2-1
CASSEIQGSSYNEQFF
>TRBV29-1|TRBJ2-1
CSGVSGSPLQEQFF
>TRBV5-1|TRBJ2-5
CASSLNQETQYF
>TRBV5-1|TRBJ1-1
CASSLAVLRNTEAFF
>TRBV7-6|TRBJ2-1
CASSLIGLAFGNEQFF
>TRBV2|TRBJ1-6
CATSTGGDSPLHF
>TRBV29-1|TRBJ2-3
CSMQAGSTDTQYF
>TRBV2|TRBJ2-7
CASTNGQGTYEQYF
>TRBV11-2|TRBJ2-5
CASSLFGGETQYF
>TRBV4-1|TRBJ2-5
CASSQVFRETQYF
>TRBV29-1|TRBJ1-2
CSGRQGVGYTF
>TRBV6-5|TRBJ2-5
CASSETGKGETQYF
>TRBV19|TRBJ1-5
CASSILGGYQPQHF
>TRBV4-1|TRBJ1-5
CASSQDVYGSINQPQHF
>TRBV15|TRBJ1-5
CATSRDIGNRGGNQPQHF
>TRBV27|TRBJ2-7
CASSLLIGPYEQYF
>TRBV10-3|TRBJ2-1
CAVPFPGVLSYNEQFF